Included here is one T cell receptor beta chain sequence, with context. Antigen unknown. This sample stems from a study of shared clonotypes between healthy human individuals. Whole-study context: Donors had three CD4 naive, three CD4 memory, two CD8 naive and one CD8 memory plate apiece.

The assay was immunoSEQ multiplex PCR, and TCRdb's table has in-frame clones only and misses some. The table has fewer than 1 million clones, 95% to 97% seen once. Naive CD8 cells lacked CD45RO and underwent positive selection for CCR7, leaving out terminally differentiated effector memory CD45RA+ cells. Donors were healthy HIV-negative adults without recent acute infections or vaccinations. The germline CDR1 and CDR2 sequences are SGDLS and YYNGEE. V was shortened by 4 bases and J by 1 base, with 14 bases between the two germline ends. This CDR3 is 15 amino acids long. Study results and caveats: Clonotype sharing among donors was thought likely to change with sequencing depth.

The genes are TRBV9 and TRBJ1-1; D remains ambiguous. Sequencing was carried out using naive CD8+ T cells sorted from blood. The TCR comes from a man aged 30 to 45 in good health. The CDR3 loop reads CASSPSIDQNTEAFF. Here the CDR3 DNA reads TGTGCCAGCAGCCCCTCCATAGACCAGAACACTGAAGCTTTCTTT.